This T cell receptor beta chain was retrieved from a study of blood T cell repertoires in COVID-19. Per the authors' pipeline: From reference gene primer amplification, estimates of nucleated cell counts were derived. TCRdb's copy holds only in-frame clones and misses some; the assay was immunoSEQ multiplex PCR. From that table come the V and J calls and clone size; the DNA was used to work out D and trimming. Of around 140,000 clones listed, about 82% were seen once; the top ten hold approximately 4.5%. The V end was cut by 0 bases, the J end by 11 bases, with 19 bases between. Germline CDR1 GTSNPN, CDR2 SVGIG (reference sequence). This CDR3 is built from 14 residues.

The TCR originated in a woman of 80 years or more with active or convalescent COVID-19. The sequenced material came from peripheral blood. This chain links TRBV30 with TRBJ1-2, with a tentative D call TRBD1 (5 bases). The CDR3 bases are TGTGCCTGGAGTGTGGGGCAGCCACTCAGCGGGTACACCTTC. It encodes CAWSVGQPLSGYTF.